The clone carrying this T cell receptor (beta chain) was seen only a few times. Its matching antigen is unknown. This specimen comes from a study of T-cell memory formation after mild COVID-19. Study-level results: For second-wave clones that peaked at day 37, SARS-CoV-2 specificity went unverified. Whereas later expanders leaned CD4+, clones contracting day 15 to 85 showed a balanced CD4/CD8 makeup.

A 5'RACE reaction primed in the constant segment made cDNA libraries of TCR alpha and TCR beta, and these carried sample barcodes and UMIs. TCRdb passed the 5' RACE reads through MiXCR, listing each CDR3 protein once. Seen here are tens of thousands of distinct CDR3 sequences, 13% observed once, and the top ten hold around a quarter. In germline, CDR1 is SEHNR, CDR2 FQNEAQ (reference sequence). The CDR3 length is 16 residues. V dropped 5 bases and J dropped 0 bases, with 11 bases sitting between them. Sample: PBMCs or a T cell subset sorted from them (not recorded which). The sequence came from an adult woman who had mild COVID-19 (a few samples of this study predate the infection). Cell type and time point are not known. J is TRBJ2-6 and V is TRBV7-9; D ambiguous. CDR3 sequence reads: CASSPRTVSGANVLTF. The CDR3 DNA is TGTGCCAGCAGCCCACGGACGGTCTCTGGGGCCAACGTCCTGACTTTC.